The source of this TCR beta chain is a study of neurological immune-mediated disorders. This clonotype was picked up many times. Its antigen is as yet unknown. General study points: It was HTLV-1-associated myelopathy that showed the most TCR clonal expansion, while multiple sclerosis showed the least, falling below healthy controls.

The cDNA was generated through 5'RACE incorporating 10-nucleotide random UMIs. A single record per CDR3 protein comes from TCRdb applying MiXCR to the 5' RACE reads. In the table there are about 53,000 distinct CDR3 sequences, more than 7% of which are singletons. The ends lost 10 bases at V and 7 bases at J; junction bases unmatched: 10. Germline CDR1 is MNHNY and CDR2 is SVGAGI (reference sequence). The CDR3 loop spans 14 amino acids. As for time point: longitudinal time-point 3. The sequenced sample consisted of PBMCs. This TCR came from a woman aged 40 to 50 in good health. V is TRBV6-6 and J is TRBJ2-1; TRBD2 matches 10 bases. DNA for the CDR3: TGTGCCACCCAAGGACTAGCGGCTAGGAATGAGCAGTTCTTC. Amino acids: CATQGLAARNEQFF.